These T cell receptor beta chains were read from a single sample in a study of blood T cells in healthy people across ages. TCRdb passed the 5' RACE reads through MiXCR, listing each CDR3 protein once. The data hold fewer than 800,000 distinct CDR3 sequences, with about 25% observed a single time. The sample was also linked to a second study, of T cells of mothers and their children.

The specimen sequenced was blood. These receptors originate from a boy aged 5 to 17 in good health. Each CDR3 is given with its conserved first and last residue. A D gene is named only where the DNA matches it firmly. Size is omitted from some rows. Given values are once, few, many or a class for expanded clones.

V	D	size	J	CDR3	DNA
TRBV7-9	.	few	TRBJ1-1	CASSLGRGLDTEAFF	TGTGCCAGCAGCTTAGGACGGGGGTTGGACACTGAAGCTTTCTTT
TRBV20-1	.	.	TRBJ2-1	CSAPRTGNYNEQFF	TGCAGTGCCCCACGCACAGGGAACTACAATGAGCAGTTCTTC
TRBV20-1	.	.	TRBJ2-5	CSARVLAQETQYF	TGCAGTGCTAGAGTGCTAGCGCAAGAGACCCAGTACTTC
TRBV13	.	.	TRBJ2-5	CASSDAGTLGGTQYF	TGTGCCAGCAGCGATGCCGGGACCCTCGGAGGGACCCAGTACTTC
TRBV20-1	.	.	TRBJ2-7	CSARDEGSYEQYF	TGCAGTGCTAGAGATGAAGGGAGCTACGAGCAGTACTTC
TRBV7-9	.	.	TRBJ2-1	CASSLVRQGQFF	TGTGCCAGCAGCTTAGTGCGCCAAGGACAGTTCTTC
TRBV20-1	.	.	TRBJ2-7	CSARDQGTYEQYF	TGCAGTGCTAGAGACCAGGGGACCTACGAGCAGTACTTC
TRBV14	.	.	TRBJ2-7	CASSQGALGLAYEQYF	TGTGCCAGCAGCCAAGGAGCTCTCGGACTTGCCTACGAGCAGTACTTC
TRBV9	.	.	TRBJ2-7	CASSDPQGSHEQYF	TGTGCCAGCAGCGACCCACAGGGTAGCCACGAGCAGTACTTC
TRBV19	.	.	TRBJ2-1	CASSFSRGLDEQFF	TGTGCCAGTAGTTTTTCCCGTGGTCTGGATGAGCAGTTCTTC
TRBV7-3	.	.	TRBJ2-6	CASSFFAGANVLTF	TGTGCCAGCAGCTTCTTCGCTGGGGCCAACGTCCTGACTTTC
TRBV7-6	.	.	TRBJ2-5	CASSSQTVPGAQYF	TGTGCCAGCAGCTCGCAGACAGTCCCGGGGGCCCAGTACTTC
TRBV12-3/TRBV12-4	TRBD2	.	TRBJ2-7	CASSPLLAGETYEQYF	TGTGCCAGCAGTCCGTTATTAGCGGGAGAAACCTACGAGCAGTACTTC
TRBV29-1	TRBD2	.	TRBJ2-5	CSAAGGFQETQYF	TGCAGCGCGGCGGGGGGCTTCCAAGAGACCCAGTACTTC
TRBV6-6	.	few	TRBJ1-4	CASSYQGWGDEKLFF	TGTGCCAGCAGTTACCAAGGATGGGGGGATGAAAAACTGTTTTTT
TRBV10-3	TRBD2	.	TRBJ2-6	CAISAGLAGAGANVLTF	TGTGCCATCAGTGCGGGACTAGCGGGAGCTGGGGCCAACGTCCTGACTTTC
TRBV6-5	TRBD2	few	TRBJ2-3	CASSYVAGGSTDTQYF	TGTGCCAGCAGTTACGTAGCGGGGGGAAGCACAGATACGCAGTATTTT